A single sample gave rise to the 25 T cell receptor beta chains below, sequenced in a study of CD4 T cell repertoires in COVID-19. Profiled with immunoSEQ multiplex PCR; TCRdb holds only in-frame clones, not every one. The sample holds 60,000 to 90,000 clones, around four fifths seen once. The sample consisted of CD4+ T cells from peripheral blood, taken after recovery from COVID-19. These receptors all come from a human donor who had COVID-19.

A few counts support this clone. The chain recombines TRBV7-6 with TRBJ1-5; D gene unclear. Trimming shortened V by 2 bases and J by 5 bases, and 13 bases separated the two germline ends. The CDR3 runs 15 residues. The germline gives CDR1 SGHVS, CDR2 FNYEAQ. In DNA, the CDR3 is TGTGCCAGCAGCTTATTATCGGGATTCGATCAGCCCCAGCATTTT. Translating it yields CASSLLSGFDQPQHF. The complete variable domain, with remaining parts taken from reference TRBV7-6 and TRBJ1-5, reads GAGVSQSPRYKVTKRGQDVALRCDPISGHVSLYWYRQALGQGPEFLTYFNYEAQQDKSGLPNDRFSAERPEGSISTLTIQRTEQRDSAMYRCASSLLSGFDQPQHFGDGTRLSIL.

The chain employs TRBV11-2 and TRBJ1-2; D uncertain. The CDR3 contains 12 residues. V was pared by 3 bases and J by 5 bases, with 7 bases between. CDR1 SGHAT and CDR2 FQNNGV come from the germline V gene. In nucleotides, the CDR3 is TGTGCCAGCAGCTTGAACGGATATGGCTACACCTTC. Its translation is CASSLNGYGYTF.

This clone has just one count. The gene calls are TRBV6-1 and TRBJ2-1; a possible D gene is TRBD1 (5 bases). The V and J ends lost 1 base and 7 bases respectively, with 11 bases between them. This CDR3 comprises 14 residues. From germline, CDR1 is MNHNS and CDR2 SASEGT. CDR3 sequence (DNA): TGTGCCAGCAGTGAAGTAGCAGGGTCAAATGAGCAGTTCTTC. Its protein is CASSEVAGSNEQFF.

The CDR3 loop reads CASSWGKWETQYF. The CDR3 coding sequence is TGTGCCAGCAGCTGGGGTAAATGGGAGACCCAGTACTTC. The chain carries TRBV5-4 and TRBJ2-5; D remains ambiguous. The CDR3 is 13 residues long. Germline V gene sequence: CDR1 SGHNT, CDR2 YYREEE (reference sequence). The V end was cut by 3 bases, the J end by 5 bases, with 11 bases between.

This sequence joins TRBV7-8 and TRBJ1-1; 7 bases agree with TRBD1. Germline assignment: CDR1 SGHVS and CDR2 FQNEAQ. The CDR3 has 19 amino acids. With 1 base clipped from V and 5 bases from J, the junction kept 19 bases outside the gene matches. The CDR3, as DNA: TGTGCCAGCAGCTTAGTAGGGACAGTTAATCGGGTCTCGGCGACTGAAGCTTTCTTT. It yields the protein CASSLVGTVNRVSATEAFF.

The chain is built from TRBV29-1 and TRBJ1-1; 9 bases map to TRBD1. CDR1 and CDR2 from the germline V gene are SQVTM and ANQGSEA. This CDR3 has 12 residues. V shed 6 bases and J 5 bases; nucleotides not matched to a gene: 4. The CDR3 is CSVWDRATEAFF. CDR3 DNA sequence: TGCAGCGTGTGGGACAGGGCGACTGAAGCTTTCTTT. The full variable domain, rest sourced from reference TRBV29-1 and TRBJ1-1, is SAVISQKPSRDICQRGTSLTIQCQVDSQVTMMFWYRQQPGQSLTLIATANQGSEATYESGFVIDKFPISRPNLTFSTLTVSNMSPEDSSIYLCSVWDRATEAFFGQGTRLTVV.

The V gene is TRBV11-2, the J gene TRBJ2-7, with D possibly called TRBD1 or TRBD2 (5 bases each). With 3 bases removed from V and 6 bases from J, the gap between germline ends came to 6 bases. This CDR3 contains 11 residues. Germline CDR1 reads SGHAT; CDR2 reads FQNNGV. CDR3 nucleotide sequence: TGTGCCAGCAGCTTTGGGGGCGAGCAGTACTTC. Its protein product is CASSFGGEQYF.

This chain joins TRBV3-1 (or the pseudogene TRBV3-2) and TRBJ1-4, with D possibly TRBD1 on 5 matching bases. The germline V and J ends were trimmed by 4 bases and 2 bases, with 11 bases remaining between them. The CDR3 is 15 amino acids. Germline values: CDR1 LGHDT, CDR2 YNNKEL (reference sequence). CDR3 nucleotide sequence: TGTGCCAGCAGCCCAGGCGGGGGTACTAATGAAAAACTGTTTTTT. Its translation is CASSPGGGTNEKLFF.

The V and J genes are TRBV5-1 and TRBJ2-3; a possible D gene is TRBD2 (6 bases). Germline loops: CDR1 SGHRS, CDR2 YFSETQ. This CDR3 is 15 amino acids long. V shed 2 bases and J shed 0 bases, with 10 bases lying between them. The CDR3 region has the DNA TGCGCCAGCAGCTTACCGGGAGCTAGCACAGATACGCAGTATTTT. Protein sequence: CASSLPGASTDTQYF.

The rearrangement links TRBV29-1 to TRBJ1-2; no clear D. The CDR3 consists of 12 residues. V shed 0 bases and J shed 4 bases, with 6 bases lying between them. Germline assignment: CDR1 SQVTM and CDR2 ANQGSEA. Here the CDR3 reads CSVEEVGYGYTF. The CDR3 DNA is TGCAGCGTTGAAGAAGTGGGCTATGGCTACACCTTC.

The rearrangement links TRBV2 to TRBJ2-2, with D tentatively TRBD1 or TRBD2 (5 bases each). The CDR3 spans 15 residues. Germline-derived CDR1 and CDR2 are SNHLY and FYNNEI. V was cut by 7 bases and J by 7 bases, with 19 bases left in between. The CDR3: CASTTQGTGVGELFF. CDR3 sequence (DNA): TGTGCCAGCACCACCCAAGGGACGGGCGTCGGGGAGCTGTTTTTT.

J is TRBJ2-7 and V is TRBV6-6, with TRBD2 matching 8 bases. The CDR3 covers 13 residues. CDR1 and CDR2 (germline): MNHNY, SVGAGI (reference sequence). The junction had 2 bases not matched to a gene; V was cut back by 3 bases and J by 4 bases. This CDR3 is CASSYRGGYEQYF. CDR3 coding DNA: TGTGCCAGCAGTTATCGGGGGGGATACGAGCAGTACTTC.

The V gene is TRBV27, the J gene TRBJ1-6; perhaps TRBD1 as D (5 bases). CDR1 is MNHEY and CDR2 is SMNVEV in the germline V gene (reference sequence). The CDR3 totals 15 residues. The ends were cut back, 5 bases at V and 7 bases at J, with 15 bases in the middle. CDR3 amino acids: CASSTTGWGNSPLHF. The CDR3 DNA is TGTGCCAGCAGTACGACGGGCTGGGGGAATTCACCCCTCCACTTT.

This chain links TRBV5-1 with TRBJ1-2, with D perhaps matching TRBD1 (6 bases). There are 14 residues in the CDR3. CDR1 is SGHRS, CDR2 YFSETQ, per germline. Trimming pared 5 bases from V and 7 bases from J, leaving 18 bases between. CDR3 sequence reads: CASRDTGQMGGYTF. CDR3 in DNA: TGCGCCAGCAGGGACACTGGACAGATGGGTGGCTACACCTTC.

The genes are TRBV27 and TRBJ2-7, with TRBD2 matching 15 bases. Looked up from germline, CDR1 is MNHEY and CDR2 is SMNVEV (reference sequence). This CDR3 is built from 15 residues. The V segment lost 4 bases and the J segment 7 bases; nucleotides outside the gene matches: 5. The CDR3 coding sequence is TGTGCCAGCAGTTCCGGGACTAGCGGGGGGTTAGAGCAGTACTTC. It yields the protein CASSSGTSGGLEQYF.

The CDR3 region has the DNA TGTGCCAGCTCACCCGTTAATCAGGGGGGAACCACTGAAGCTTTCTTT. It is translated as CASSPVNQGGTTEAFF. The rearrangement joins TRBV18 to TRBJ1-1; 7 nucleotides match TRBD1. J lost 4 bases, V lost 3 bases, and 11 bases had no gene match. Germline-derived CDR1 and CDR2 are KGHSH and LQKENI. CDR3 length: 16 residues.

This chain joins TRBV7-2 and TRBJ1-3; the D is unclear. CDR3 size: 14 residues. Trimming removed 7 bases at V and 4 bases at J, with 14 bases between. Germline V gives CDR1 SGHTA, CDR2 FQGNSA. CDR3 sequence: CASTLGVEGNTIYF. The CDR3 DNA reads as TGTGCCAGCACCCTCGGGGTAGAAGGAAACACCATATATTTT.

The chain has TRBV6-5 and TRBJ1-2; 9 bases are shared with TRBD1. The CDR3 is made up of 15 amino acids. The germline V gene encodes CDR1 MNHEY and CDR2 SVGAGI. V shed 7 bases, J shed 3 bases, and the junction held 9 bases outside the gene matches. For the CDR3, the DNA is TGTGCCAGCACGGGACAGGGTGGGGTAGACTATGGCTACACCTTC. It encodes CASTGQGGVDYGYTF.

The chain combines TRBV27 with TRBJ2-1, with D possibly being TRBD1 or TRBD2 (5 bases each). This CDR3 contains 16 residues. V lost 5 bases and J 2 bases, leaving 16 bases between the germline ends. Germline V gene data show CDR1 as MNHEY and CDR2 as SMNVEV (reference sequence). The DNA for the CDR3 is TGTGCCAGCAGTCTTGGGGACGAATCTACCTACAATGAGCAGTTCTTC. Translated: CASSLGDESTYNEQFF.

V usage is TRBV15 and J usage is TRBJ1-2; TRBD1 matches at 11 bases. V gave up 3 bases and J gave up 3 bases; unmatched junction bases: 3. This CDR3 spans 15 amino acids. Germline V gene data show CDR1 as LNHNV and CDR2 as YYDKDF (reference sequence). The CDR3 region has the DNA TGTGCCACCAGCAGGAAGGGACAGGGGGACTATGGCTACACCTTC. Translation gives CATSRKGQGDYGYTF.

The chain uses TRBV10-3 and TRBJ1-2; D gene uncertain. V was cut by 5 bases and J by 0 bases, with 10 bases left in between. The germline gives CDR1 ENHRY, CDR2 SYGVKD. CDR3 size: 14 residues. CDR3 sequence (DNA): TGTGCCATCAGTCAAGGGAATACTAACTATGGCTACACCTTC. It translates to CAISQGNTNYGYTF.

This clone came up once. CDR3 sequence: CASSEEVLLAKNIQYF. CDR3 sequence (DNA): TGTGCCAGCAGTGAAGAGGTACTTTTAGCCAAAAACATTCAGTACTTC. The rearrangement links TRBV2 to TRBJ2-4; D unclear. Looked up from germline, CDR1 is SNHLY and CDR2 is FYNNEI. The CDR3 extends over 16 amino acids. Trimming stripped 1 base from V and 0 bases from J, with 10 bases between.

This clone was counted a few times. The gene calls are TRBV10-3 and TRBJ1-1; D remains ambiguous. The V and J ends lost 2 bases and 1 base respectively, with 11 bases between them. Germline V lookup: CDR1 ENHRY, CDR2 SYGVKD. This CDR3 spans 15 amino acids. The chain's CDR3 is CAISEGREGNTEAFF. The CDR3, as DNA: TGTGCCATCAGTGAGGGGAGGGAAGGGAACACTGAAGCTTTCTTT.

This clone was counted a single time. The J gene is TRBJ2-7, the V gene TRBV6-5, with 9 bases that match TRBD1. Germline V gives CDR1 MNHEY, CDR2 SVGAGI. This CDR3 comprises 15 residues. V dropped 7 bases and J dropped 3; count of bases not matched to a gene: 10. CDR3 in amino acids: CASKTSGTGSYEQYF. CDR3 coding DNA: TGTGCCAGCAAAACCTCCGGGACAGGGAGCTACGAGCAGTACTTC.

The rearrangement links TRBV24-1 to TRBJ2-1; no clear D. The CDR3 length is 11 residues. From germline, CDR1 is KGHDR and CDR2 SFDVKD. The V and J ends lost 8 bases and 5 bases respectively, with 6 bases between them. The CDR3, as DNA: TGTGCCACCACTGGTAACAATGAGCAGTTCTTC. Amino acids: CATTGNNEQFF.